This T cell receptor beta chain is drawn from a study of cytomegalovirus exposure and HLA in healthy donors (dated by TCRdb to about 2017). Some background on the complete study: In an earlier analysis of roughly 500 of the donors, roughly 300 Gb of sequence data and approximately 100 million unique TCR beta sequences from 180 million or so T cells were reported. The number of typed donors differed by locus: roughly 620-630 for A, B, C, DRB1 and DQB1; some 540 for DQA1; some 590 for DPA1; and around 470 for DPB1. To predict cytomegalovirus infection status, the study brought together high-throughput TCR immunosequencing, statistical association of individual TCRs with disease status, and machine learning. Every discovery cohort repertoire had been produced on one sequencing platform. Donor age, sex, ethnicity and CMV serostatus were compiled alongside the repertoire data. A later genetic analysis used genome-wide SNP genotypes for about 60% of the roughly 670 donors, treating that subset as a discovery cohort. The study aimed to test whether cataloging public T cell receptors could reveal signatures of past pathogen exposure. Among the 398 genotyped donors, 75% to 90% belonged to the genetic ancestry cluster associated with self-reported Caucasian donors. An earlier analysis of 587 of the donors used high-throughput TCR beta sequencing to judge whether each TCR beta V gene segment behaved as functional or pseudogenic. Among under 450 genotyped donors of the cohort, an average of approximately 230,000 unique TCR beta nucleotide sequences were sequenced per donor, around 18% of them non-productive. A later analysis re-analyzed previously published TCR beta repertoires from roughly 630 donors and added high-resolution HLA genotyping to study TCR occurrence patterns. The study used immunosequencing to profile the T cell repertoires of approximately 640 subjects and linked those repertoires to cytomegalovirus serostatus. An early release covering roughly 600 HLA-typed donors comprised 250 to 350 gigabases of sequencing data and approximately 85 million unique TCR sequences. In addition to the first cohort of around 670 subjects, a separate validation cohort of 100 to 150 different subjects was used. About five DR-DQ haplotypes were handled as single units for association and clustering because linkage in the cohort was strong. Rather than using new phenotypic data, the later analysis identified candidate immune exposures from TCR beta sequences and from how often those sequences occurred across donors. HLA typing included class I and class II loci at four-digit resolution. Beyond this particular receptor, the publication reports: Some IMGT-functional V segments, including TRBV6-2 and TRBV6-3, could not be told apart with the 87-base-pair reads, so those segments were excluded. Most CMV-associated TCR beta chains appeared to be HLA-restricted in a later analysis, and the HLA associations seemed to be driven largely by CMV exposure. A further reported finding was that TCR beta sequences accurately predicted the HLA-A and HLA-B alleles for most subjects in the first cohort. Several of the top co-occurrence clusters appeared to be linked to parvovirus B19, influenza, CMV and Epstein-Barr virus, according to a later analysis. According to a later genetic analysis, donors in an Asian-associated ancestry cluster had fewer N-insertions in productive TCRs than the roughly 700-donor mean. The classifier was reported to diagnose cytomegalovirus status with high specificity and sensitivity in both the original cohort and the validation cohort. A later analysis found that HLA-associated TCR beta chains were more clonally expanded and had lower generation probabilities than equally common non-associated chains. Strong co-occurrence of HLA alleles, especially DR and DQ, made assigning TCR associations to individual alleles difficult. Sequencing depth was assumed to be roughly uniform across donors in the presence/absence analyses, though that assumption may not hold. A total of 150 to 200 TCR beta chains were listed by the study as associated with cytomegalovirus. Because HLA typing was unavailable for some donors at each locus, only the typed subset was used in association tests. The earlier analysis of about 600 of the donors excluded approximately 17 rarely observed V segments, including chromosome 9 orphons, because counts were too low. The only immune exposure information available for the cohort was CMV serostatus. While some public TCRs were present in many individuals, most TCR sequences turned up only very rarely across donors. An earlier analysis of approximately 590 of the donors showed that most TCR beta V segments appeared in productive rearrangements either about 87% or about 30% of the time, which broadly matched IMGT annotations. A cluster of highly shared sequence variants was judged likely to be a technical artifact of the sequencing pipeline. According to a later analysis, TCR association rates differed among HLA loci, with DRB1 alleles showing the most associated TCRs and HLA-C alleles showing the fewest. In a later genetic analysis, a missense DCLRE1C variant was associated with V-gene and J-gene trimming of TCR beta chains, and the association was replicated in an independent cohort. In vitro tests confirmed that a few of the cytomegalovirus-associated TCR beta chains recognize cytomegalovirus antigens. The authors suggested that the approach could potentially be extended to other disease states and immunological phenotypes. Linkage disequilibrium might explain the correlated functional status among segregating V segments, but an unknown experimental factor could not be ruled out. Specific HLA alleles were associated with over 15,000 TCR beta sequences at a false discovery rate of 0.05 in a later analysis. In this cohort, only TCR beta chains were sequenced, and detectable features were limited by the absence of alpha or paired-chain data.

Based on the germline V gene, the CDR1 and CDR2 sequences are KGHSH and LQKENI. The CDR3 holds 13 amino acids from the cysteine to the phenylalanine. Of all the DNA, just the CDR3 is kept, 39 bases in frame from base 1. Trimmed from V: 5 bases; trimmed from J: 5 bases; junction bases lacking a gene match: 2. Libraries were constructed by the immunoSEQ multiplex PCR assay. The multiplex PCR relied on a mix of 60 forward primers for TCR Vbeta segments and 13 reverse primers for TCR Jbeta segments. The CDR3 region of rearranged TCR beta genes was amplified from genomic DNA by a multiplex PCR assay. The Illumina HiSeq System was used to sequence the amplified TCR beta libraries as 87-base-pair reads. The authors' pipeline ran thus. Across the 670 or so repertoires, a later analysis counted roughly 84 million unique TCR beta chains, around 10 million of which were shared by at least two donors. Raw reads were error-corrected and collapsed into unique sequences by a nearest-neighbor algorithm in which closely related sequences were merged to remove PCR and sequencing errors. V, D and J gene segments were assigned by aligning CDR3 sequences to IMGT reference sequences. For a sequence to be retained, at least a six-nucleotide match to both a V gene segment and a J gene segment was required. Rearrangements were classified as productive when the CDR3 lacked stop codons and remained in frame with V and J, and all other rearrangements were classified as non-productive. Following IMGT convention, CDR3 was defined as the stretch from the second conserved V-encoded cysteine to the conserved J-encoded phenylalanine. In an earlier analysis of 500 to 650 of the donors, sequences lacking an unambiguous match to a single V gene segment were excluded. An earlier analysis of approximately 590 of the donors called V segments functional above 56.7% productive rearrangements and segregating when the between-donor standard deviation exceeded 5%. A statistical classification framework was built to diagnose cytomegalovirus status from the catalog of TCR beta chain sequences. In a later analysis, TCR nucleotide sequences were compared against IMGT/GENE-DB human TR gene sequences so that V and J genes could be assigned. The TCRdist pipeline was used in a later analysis to assign CDR3 sequences and most-parsimonious VDJ recombination scenarios. In a later analysis, each TCR beta chain was defined by its CDR3 amino acid sequence together with its V-gene family, and reads lacking a unique V-gene family were excluded. To address suspected cross-contamination and a sequencing artifact, a later analysis removed under 600 highly shared, low-generation-probability nucleotide sequences. A later analysis calculated a clonal expansion index for each public chain from normalized within-repertoire ranks of inferred template counts. In a later analysis, generation probabilities were computed using a VDJ recombination model fitted to out-of-frame rearrangements, and the results were checked against IGoR. A later analysis scored TCR-TCR, TCR-HLA and TCR-CMV co-occurrence with hypergeometric tests, applying a repertoire-size bias correction to TCR pairs. A later analysis estimated false discovery rates by permuting HLA or CMV assignments 20 times. In a later analysis, co-occurring TCRs were grouped with DBSCAN, and TCRdist sequence similarity was added when clustering was performed within HLA-allele-positive subsets. Co-occurrence clustering excluded repertoires with fewer than 30,000 or more than 120,000 public chains, plus five with anomalous nucleotide sharing. This is the immuneACCESS table as TCRdb keeps it, with only in-frame sequences that have V and J called. A part of the clones is gone; compared with another copy, unresolved V genes explain less than half, and the rest is unexplained. The D gene and trimming were derived from the DNA, and the V and J assignments and clone size from that table. Within this sample are around 97,000 clones, with around 80% of them counted one time only. The ten largest make up about a tenth of the sample.

In total, roughly 670 healthy bone marrow donors made up the cohort. Cohort members were all nominally healthy when sampled, although unrecorded immune exposures were likely present. The donor was CMV seropositive and was included in the group of some 290 seropositive cohort members. A peripheral blood sample was provided by each donor, and peripheral blood mononuclear cells were used for TCR beta sequencing. The Qiagen DNeasy Blood Extraction Kit was used to extract genomic DNA from the blood cell samples. This clone was recorded only once. The antigen this receptor binds is unknown. Base qualities are not at hand, and no much larger clone is one base apart.

The material sequenced was PBMCs. The chain is made from TRBV18 and TRBJ1-1, with 10 junctional bases fitting TRBD1. The receptor comes from a woman aged 18 to 35 in good health and CMV-seropositive. The nucleotide sequence is TGTGCCAGCTCAGGGACAGGGGAAACTGAAGCTTTCTTT. It translates as CASSGTGETEAFF.